This T cell receptor (beta chain) was sequenced for a study of blood T cell repertoires in COVID-19. Turning to the study itself: Donors in the United States, Italy and Spain gave samples during acute or convalescent COVID-19. Nucleic acid was either cDNA or gDNA, and it came from T cells, B-cell-depleted T cells, or PBMCs.

How the authors handled the data: From reference gene primer amplification, estimates of nucleated cell counts were derived. Only in-frame clones appear in the TCRdb table, and some are missing; sequencing was by immunoSEQ multiplex PCR. D and trimming were read from the DNA, whereas the V and J calls and clone size are those reported in that table. The sample yields approximately 64,000 clones, roughly 85% seen once. This CDR3 contains 15 residues. The germline CDR1 and CDR2 sequences are SGHTA and FQGNSA. The V and J ends lost 4 bases and 0 bases respectively, with 13 bases between them. A Seattle source enrolled patients during active infection and followed them longitudinally.

The V and J genes are TRBV7-2 and TRBJ2-7; D possibly corresponds to TRBD2 (7 bases). The source material was peripheral blood. This sequence originates from a woman in her sixties with COVID-19, enrolled during active disease. CDR3: CASSSGGTFSYEQYF. The CDR3, as DNA: TGTGCCAGCAGCTCCGGGGGGACATTCTCCTACGAGCAGTACTTC.